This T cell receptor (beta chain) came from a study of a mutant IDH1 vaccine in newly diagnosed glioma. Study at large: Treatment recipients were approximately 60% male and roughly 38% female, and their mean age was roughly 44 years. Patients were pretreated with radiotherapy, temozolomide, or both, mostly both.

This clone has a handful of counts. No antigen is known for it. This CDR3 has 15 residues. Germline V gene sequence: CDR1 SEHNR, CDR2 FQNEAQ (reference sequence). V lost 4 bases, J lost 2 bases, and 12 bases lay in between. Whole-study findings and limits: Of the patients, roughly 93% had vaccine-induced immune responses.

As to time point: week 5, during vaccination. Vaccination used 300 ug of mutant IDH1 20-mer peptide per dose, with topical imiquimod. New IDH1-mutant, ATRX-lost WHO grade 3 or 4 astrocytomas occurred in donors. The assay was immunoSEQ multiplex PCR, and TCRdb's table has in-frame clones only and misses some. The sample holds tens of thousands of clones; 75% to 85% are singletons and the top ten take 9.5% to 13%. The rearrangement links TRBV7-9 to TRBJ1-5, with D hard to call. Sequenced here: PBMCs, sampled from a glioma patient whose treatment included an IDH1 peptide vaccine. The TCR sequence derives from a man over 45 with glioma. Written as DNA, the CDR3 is TGTGCCAGCAGCTCGGGAGACGGAGGCAATCAGCCCCAGCATTTT. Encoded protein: CASSSGDGGNQPQHF.